Below, 28 T cell receptor beta chains from the same sample are listed, as sequenced in a study of shared clonotypes between healthy human individuals. Sequenced by immunoSEQ multiplex PCR; TCRdb stores in-frame clones only, minus some. Of around 2.1 million clones in the sample, 90% to 95% were seen once. The naive CD8 subset, CD45RO-negative cells positively selected for CCR7, excluded terminally differentiated effector memory CD45RA+ cells. Sequenced material: naive CD8+ T cells from PBMCs. The source of these receptors is a man aged 18-30 years in good health. Some clones in this sample may be carry-over from other donors' samples.

V usage is TRBV19 and J usage is TRBJ1-2, with D hard to call. The CDR3 consists of 14 residues. V was shortened by 4 bases and J by 4 bases, with 13 bases between the two germline ends. CDR1 LNHDA and CDR2 SQIVND come from the germline V gene (reference sequence). The CDR3 sequence is CASSNRALGYGYTF. CDR3 sequence (DNA): TGTGCCAGTAGTAATCGGGCCCTCGGCTATGGCTACACCTTC.

The chain couples TRBV9 to TRBJ2-7, with D possibly matching TRBD1 (5 bases). Trimming took off 1 base at V and 0 bases at J, with 11 bases between the two ends. CDR1 is SGDLS, CDR2 YYNGEE, per germline. The CDR3 consists of 15 residues. CDR3 sequence reads: CASSVWGDSSYEQYF. The CDR3 region has the DNA TGTGCCAGCAGCGTATGGGGTGACAGCTCCTACGAGCAGTACTTC. Full variable domain (rest looked up from reference TRBV9 and TRBJ2-7): DSGVTQTPKHLITATGQRVTLRCSPRSGDLSVYWYQQSLDQGLQFLIQYYNGEERAKGNILERFSAQQFPDLHSELNLSSLELGDSALYFCASSVWGDSSYEQYFGPGTRLTVT.

This sequence joins TRBV19 and TRBJ2-3; D not certain. Per germline, CDR1 LNHDA and CDR2 SQIVND (reference sequence). Trimming shortened V by 5 bases and J by 4 bases, and 13 bases separated the two germline ends. This CDR3 comprises 14 residues. This chain's CDR3 is CASSPGGRADTQYF. CDR3 DNA sequence: TGTGCCAGTAGTCCCGGTGGTAGGGCAGATACGCAGTATTTT. Based on the CDR3 plus reference TRBV19 and TRBJ2-3, the full variable domain is DGGITQSPKYLFRKEGQNVTLSCEQNLNHDAMYWYRQDPGQGLRLIYYSQIVNDFQKGDIAEGYSVSREKKESFPLTVTSAQKNPTAFYLCASSPGGRADTQYFGPGTRLTVL.

CDR3 nucleotide sequence: TGTGCCAGTTATGGTGGTAACTATGGCTACACCTTC. It translates to CASYGGNYGYTF. This chain joins TRBV25-1 and TRBJ1-2, with unresolved D. The V gene lost 9 bases and the J gene lost 1 base, with 9 bases spanning the gap. The CDR3 spans 12 residues. Germline CDR1 reads MGHDK; CDR2 reads SYGVNS.

This chain joins TRBV7-9 and TRBJ2-7; possible D gene TRBD1, 6 bases. The germline V gene has CDR1 SEHNR and CDR2 FQNEAQ (reference sequence). The CDR3 sequence is 15 residues long. Trimming pared 1 base from V and 4 bases from J, leaving 14 bases between. The CDR3 loop is CASSLEVGQKYEQYF. The CDR3 DNA reads TGTGCCAGCAGCTTAGAAGTAGGACAGAAGTACGAGCAGTACTTC.

The chain is built from TRBV11-2 and TRBJ2-2, with TRBD2 matching over 7 bases. This CDR3 has 13 amino acids. The J segment lost 5 bases and the V segment lost 3 bases, leaving 0 bases of the junction unmatched. Per the germline V gene, CDR1 is SGHAT and CDR2 is FQNNGV. CDR3 bases: TGTGCCAGCAGCTTCGGGAGGACCGGGGAGCTGTTTTTT. It encodes CASSFGRTGELFF.

J is TRBJ2-1 and V is TRBV14; D ambiguous. Trimming took off 3 bases at V and 4 bases at J, with 13 bases between the two ends. Germline V gives CDR1 SGHDN, CDR2 FVKESK. CDR3 length: 15 amino acids. The chain's CDR3 is CASSQGKGWYNEQFF. As DNA, the CDR3 is TGTGCCAGCAGCCAGGGGAAGGGCTGGTACAATGAGCAGTTCTTC.

This chain links TRBV19 with TRBJ2-3; perhaps TRBD1 as D (5 bases). Germline CDR1 and CDR2: LNHDA and SQIVND (reference sequence). The CDR3 spans 15 residues. V was trimmed by 6 bases and J by 0 bases, leaving 13 bases between them. The CDR3 loop is CASSTDSFSTDTQYF. CDR3 nucleotide sequence: TGTGCCAGTAGCACTGACAGTTTTAGCACAGATACGCAGTATTTT.

The chain recombines TRBV6-1 with TRBJ2-2; 9 nucleotides line up with TRBD1. The CDR3 has 14 residues. Germline V gene lookup returns CDR1 MNHNS and CDR2 SASEGT. V lost 7 bases to trimming and J lost 5 bases; unmatched junction nucleotides: 5. CDR3 sequence reads: CASTPGTGTGELFF. The CDR3 bases are TGTGCCAGCACCCCCGGGACAGGGACCGGGGAGCTGTTTTTT.

The chain has TRBV27 and TRBJ2-7, with TRBD1 identical over 11 bases. CDR3 length: 15 residues. CDR1 is MNHEY, CDR2 SMNVEV, per germline (reference sequence). The trim removed 4 bases at V and 6 bases at J, leaving 8 bases unmatched. CDR3 in amino acids: CASSSRTGGVAEQYF. The DNA for the CDR3 is TGTGCCAGCAGTTCCCGGACAGGGGGCGTAGCCGAGCAGTACTTC.

V gene TRBV19 combines with J gene TRBJ2-4, with 7 bases lining up with TRBD1. Germline V gives CDR1 LNHDA, CDR2 SQIVND (reference sequence). CDR3 size: 12 residues. V lost 1 base and J lost 16; bases outside the gene matches: 7. CDR3 sequence (DNA): TGTGCCAGTAGTATAGTAGGGGGCCCGGTCTACTTC. Protein sequence: CASSIVGGPVYF.

The table lists this clone with a few counts. The same CDR3 also results from other DNA sequences found in this sample. V and J are TRBV9 and TRBJ1-1; D ambiguous. The germline gives CDR1 SGDLS, CDR2 YYNGEE. The V end lost 3 bases, the J end lost 5 bases, and 8 bases lay between the germline ends. The CDR3 extends over 12 amino acids. The DNA for the CDR3 is TGTGCCAGCAGCGCAGGAGGTACTGAAGCTTTCTTT. It is translated as CASSAGGTEAFF.

This clone was detected only once. The chain couples TRBV28 to TRBJ2-5; 8 bases are a match to TRBD2. Trimming cost V 3 bases and J 2 bases; bases outside gene matches: 5. The CDR3 is 15 amino acids. The V gene's germline CDR1 is MDHEN and CDR2 SYDVKM. As DNA, the CDR3 is TGTGCCAGCAGTTTGACTAGCGAACTACAAGAGACCCAGTACTTC. Translated: CASSLTSELQETQYF.

This clone occurred once. The chain's CDR3 is CAIGDDYGYTF. The CDR3, as DNA: TGTGCCATCGGGGACGACTATGGCTACACCTTC. This chain links TRBV10-3 with TRBJ1-2; a weak D match, TRBD1 (5 bases). Per the germline V gene, CDR1 is ENHRY and CDR2 is SYGVKD. This CDR3 has 11 residues. V was clipped by 8 bases and J by 3 bases, with 7 bases between them.

The rearrangement links TRBV7-3 to TRBJ2-6, with no clear D. Germline CDR1 SGHTA, CDR2 FQGTGA. Trimming cost V 2 bases and J 2 bases, with 7 bases left between them. CDR3 length equals 15 residues. CDR3: CASSLYATGANVLTF. The DNA of the CDR3 is TGTGCCAGCAGCTTATACGCTACTGGGGCCAACGTCCTGACTTTC.

V is TRBV30 and J is TRBJ2-7, with a tentative D call TRBD1 (6 bases). Germline V CDR1 and CDR2: GTSNPN, SVGIG (reference sequence). The CDR3 totals 13 residues. Trimming removed 1 base at V and 6 bases at J, with 13 bases between. CDR3 sequence: CAWSEQGLGEQYF. The CDR3 region has the DNA TGTGCCTGGAGTGAACAGGGTTTAGGCGAGCAGTACTTC.

This clone occurred once. The chain is built from TRBV28 and TRBJ2-7; TRBD2 matches at 10 bases. This CDR3 is built from 18 residues. Germline-derived CDR1 and CDR2 are MDHEN and SYDVKM. V dropped 0 bases and J dropped 2; count of bases not matched to a gene: 10. CDR3 protein: CASSLWPLGTSDTYEQYF. The CDR3 DNA follows: TGTGCCAGCAGTTTATGGCCACTAGGGACTAGCGATACCTACGAGCAGTACTTC.

The V and J genes are TRBV29-1 and TRBJ2-3; D gene uncertain. Trimming left V 3 bases short and J 0 bases short, with 13 bases between. The CDR3 has 15 amino acids. CDR1 is SQVTM, CDR2 ANQGSEA, per germline. The CDR3 loop is CSVEGWVPSTDTQYF. CDR3 nucleotide sequence: TGCAGCGTTGAGGGGTGGGTTCCAAGCACAGATACGCAGTATTTT.

This chain links TRBV6-1 with TRBJ2-7, with a tentative D call TRBD2 (6 bases). CDR1 and CDR2 (germline): MNHNS, SASEGT. V lost 5 bases and J lost 3, with 8 bases in between. The CDR3 runs to 12 residues. The CDR3 reads CASSSRGYEQYF. For the CDR3, the DNA is TGTGCCAGCAGTTCGCGGGGCTACGAGCAGTACTTC.

The chain couples TRBV4-1 to TRBJ1-2; no clear D gene. CDR1 is MGHRA and CDR2 is YSYEKL in the germline V gene. The CDR3 is 13 amino acids. Between the trimmed V and J ends, which lost 2 bases and 2 bases, there was a span of 6 bases. The CDR3 nucleotides are TGCGCCAGCAGCCAACCATTGAACTATGGCTACACCTTC. Its protein product is CASSQPLNYGYTF.

This clone has a single count. The chain employs TRBV9 and TRBJ2-7, with D possibly matching TRBD2 (6 bases). The germline gives CDR1 SGDLS, CDR2 YYNGEE. CDR3 length: 15 amino acids. V lost 4 bases to trimming and J lost 0 bases, with 14 bases between them. The CDR3 nucleotides read TGTGCCAGCAGCCCCGGGAGCGCTCTCTCCTACGAGCAGTACTTC. This codes for CASSPGSALSYEQYF. Using reference TRBV9 and TRBJ2-7 for the parts outside the CDR3, the full variable domain is DSGVTQTPKHLITATGQRVTLRCSPRSGDLSVYWYQQSLDQGLQFLIQYYNGEERAKGNILERFSAQQFPDLHSELNLSSLELGDSALYFCASSPGSALSYEQYFGPGTRLTVT.

The chain carries TRBV5-1 and TRBJ2-1, with 11 bases matching TRBD2. Germline-derived CDR1 and CDR2 are SGHRS and YFSETQ. With V trimmed by 0 bases and J by 9 bases, 2 bases remained unmatched. The length of the CDR3 is 14 residues. The CDR3, as DNA: TGCGCCAGCAGCTTGGTCCTAGCGGGAGGTGAGCAGTTCTTC. Translation gives CASSLVLAGGEQFF.

With regard to this clone: The sample carries other DNA sequences with the same CDR3. This sequence joins TRBV27 and TRBJ1-1; TRBD1 might be the D (5 bases). Trimming pared 0 bases from V and 4 bases from J, leaving 9 bases between. CDR3 length equals 14 residues. CDR1 is MNHEY and CDR2 is SMNVEV in the germline V gene (reference sequence). The CDR3 DNA reads TGTGCCAGCAGTTTATCTCCGGGGGGCACTGAAGCTTTCTTT. This translates into CASSLSPGGTEAFF.

The chain uses TRBV27 and TRBJ1-2; weak D call: TRBD1 (5 bases). The germline gives CDR1 MNHEY, CDR2 SMNVEV (reference sequence). The CDR3 has 13 amino acids. V shed 3 bases and J shed 3 bases, with 8 bases lying between them. CDR3 DNA: TGTGCCAGCAGTTTTTCGGGGGACTATGGCTACACCTTC. Protein product: CASSFSGDYGYTF.

The chain combines TRBV28 with TRBJ1-4; D possibly corresponds to TRBD1 (5 bases). Looked up from germline, CDR1 is MDHEN and CDR2 is SYDVKM. The CDR3 is made up of 16 amino acids. V dropped 2 bases and J dropped 1 base, with 11 bases sitting between them. CDR3 in amino acids: CASSLGGSRTNEKLFF. CDR3 DNA: TGTGCCAGCAGTTTAGGGGGAAGTAGAACTAATGAAAAACTGTTTTTT.

The gene calls are TRBV4-1 and TRBJ2-1; 10 bases fit TRBD1. Unmatched junction bases numbered 13, after V lost 10 bases and J lost 7 bases. The germline V gene has CDR1 MGHRA and CDR2 YSYEKL. This CDR3 comprises 15 residues. For the CDR3, the DNA is TGCGCCACCCGGACCGGACAGGGGGAGAGGAATGAGCAGTTCTTC. This translates into CATRTGQGERNEQFF.

V gene TRBV15 combines with J gene TRBJ1-4, with D uncertain. The germline V and J ends were trimmed by 3 bases and 6 bases, with 17 bases remaining between them. Germline V lookup: CDR1 LNHNV, CDR2 YYDKDF (reference sequence). This CDR3 spans 16 amino acids. In DNA form, the CDR3 reads TGTGCCACCAGCAGCTTCGCCCGTCAGATGGATGAAAAACTGTTTTTT. It translates to CATSSFARQMDEKLFF. The full variable domain, with the rest looked up from reference TRBV15 and TRBJ1-4, is DAMVIQNPRYQVTQFGKPVTLSCSQTLNHNVMYWYQQKSSQAPKLLFHYYDKDFNNEADTPDNFQSRRPNTSFCFLDIRSPGLGDTAMYLCATSSFARQMDEKLFFGSGTQLSVL.

This chain uses TRBV5-5 with TRBJ2-1; 9 bases map to TRBD2. Germline V gene lookup returns CDR1 SGHKS and CDR2 YYEKEE (reference sequence). This CDR3 comprises 16 residues. Trimming took 0 bases from V and 4 from J; bases not matched to a gene: 5. For the CDR3, the DNA is TGTGCCAGCAGCTTGGCCCCGACTAGCGGTTACAATGAGCAGTTCTTC. Translated, it gives CASSLAPTSGYNEQFF.